One sample yielded the 9 T cell receptor beta chains listed below, sequenced in a study of cytomegalovirus exposure and HLA in healthy donors. This PCR relied on a set of 60 Vbeta primers and 13 Jbeta primers. Sequenced by immunoSEQ multiplex PCR; TCRdb stores in-frame clones only, minus some. In the table there are some 240,000 clones, about 72% of which are singletons. The sample comprised PBMCs. Receptor source: a male donor in good health and CMV-seronegative.

The sample holds one count of this clone. At the DNA level, this CDR3 is encoded by other sequences in the same sample as well. This chain links TRBV5-1 with TRBJ2-1; D call uncertain. Germline V gene lookup returns CDR1 SGHRS and CDR2 YFSETQ. The CDR3 extends over 16 amino acids. V gave up 0 bases and J gave up 1 base, with 11 bases separating them. The CDR3 DNA sequence: TGCGCCAGCAGCTTGGGTTTGGCGGCTTCCTACAATGAGCAGTTCTTC. Its protein product is CASSLGLAASYNEQFF. Filled out from reference TRBV5-1 and TRBJ2-1, the complete variable domain reads KAGVTQTPRYLIKTRGQQVTLSCSPISGHRSVSWYQQTPGQGLQFLFEYFSETQRNKGNFPGRFSGRQFSNSRSEMNVSTLELGDSALYLCASSLGLAASYNEQFFGPGTRLTVL.

Remarks on this clone: The identical CDR3 is also encoded by other nucleotide sequences in the sample. This sequence joins TRBV18 and TRBJ2-7, with 7 bases that match TRBD1. Unmatched junction bases numbered 20, after V lost 6 bases and J lost 0 bases. This CDR3 spans 19 amino acids. Germline-derived CDR1 and CDR2 are KGHSH and LQKENI. CDR3 coding DNA: TGTGCCAGCTCGCCGGTCGGTTTAGGGGGCTCCACATACTCCTACGAGCAGTACTTC. Amino acid sequence: CASSPVGLGGSTYSYEQYF.

The chain uses TRBV7-9 and TRBJ1-4; TRBD1 is a possible D gene (6 bases). The CDR3 has 16 residues. The germline CDR1 and CDR2 sequences are SEHNR and FQNEAQ (reference sequence). V was pared by 6 bases and J by 7 bases, with 21 bases between. This chain's CDR3 is CASRRTTGEGGEKLFF. CDR3 sequence (DNA): TGTGCCAGCAGAAGAACGACAGGAGAAGGGGGTGAAAAACTGTTTTTT.

The J gene is TRBJ1-1, the V gene TRBV2; D is unclear. The CDR3 has 17 residues. The germline V gene has CDR1 SNHLY and CDR2 FYNNEI. Deletions cut 3 bases from V and 3 bases from J, with 20 bases between. CDR3 nucleotides: TGTGCCAGCAGTGAGTTTCCCCCGGAGGGATACGACACTGAAGCTTTCTTT. Its protein is CASSEFPPEGYDTEAFF.

V and J are TRBV30 and TRBJ1-3, with 11 bases aligning to TRBD1. With V trimmed by 6 bases and J by 3 bases, 7 bases remained unmatched. Germline V gene lookup returns CDR1 GTSNPN and CDR2 SVGIG (reference sequence). The CDR3 covers 15 residues. CDR3 in amino acids: CACSRTGGYGNTIYF. The CDR3 DNA sequence: TGTGCCTGTTCACGGACAGGGGGCTATGGAAACACCATATATTTT.

The count of this clone is one. This chain connects TRBV6-5 to TRBJ2-7; D not certain. Germline-derived CDR1 and CDR2 are MNHEY and SVGAGI. The CDR3 is 12 residues long. Between the trimmed V and J ends, which lost 6 bases and 2 bases, there was a span of 8 bases. The CDR3 DNA follows: TGTGCCAGCAGCCACATAACCTACGAGCAGTACTTC. Encoded protein: CASSHITYEQYF.

This chain uses TRBV5-1 with TRBJ2-3; D is ambiguous. Germline loops: CDR1 SGHRS, CDR2 YFSETQ. V lost 0 bases and J 6 bases, leaving 11 bases between the germline ends. The CDR3 spans 14 residues. The CDR3 DNA sequence: TGCGCCAGCAGCTTGGACAGCACTGATGATACGCAGTATTTT. This codes for CASSLDSTDDTQYF.

In this sample, this clone turned up a few times. The chain links TRBV4-1 to TRBJ2-7; 12 nucleotides match TRBD1. J gave up 6 bases and V 4 bases, and 4 bases lay outside the gene matches. The germline gives CDR1 MGHRA, CDR2 YSYEKL. The CDR3 covers 14 residues. The CDR3 region is CASSPGTGGIEQYF. The CDR3 DNA follows: TGCGCCAGCAGCCCTGGGACAGGGGGCATCGAGCAGTACTTC.

This clone was recorded once. V and J are TRBV4-2 and TRBJ2-5; the D gene is possibly TRBD1 (5 bases). V gave up 0 bases and J gave up 3 bases, with 11 bases separating them. Germline loops: CDR1 LGHNA, CDR2 YNFKEQ. The CDR3 contains 15 residues. The chain's CDR3 is CASSQDVTDEETQYF. The CDR3 DNA reads TGTGCCAGCAGCCAAGACGTGACAGACGAAGAGACCCAGTACTTC.